This T cell receptor beta chain was retrieved from a study of vaccination and CD4 T cells after COVID-19. Looking at the study overall: Six males and four females constituted the convalescent cohort, two of whom were Hispanic. Post-vaccine sampling followed dose two by a median roughly 70 days (range 14 to 241). Findings and caveats of the study: Convalescent patients had a median roughly 86% of reactive clones appearing only post-vaccination.

This clonotype was observed a few times. Its antigen is undetermined. Sample treatment: approximately 9-day PBMC culture with coronavirus spike peptide pools or control peptides (ViraFEST assay). Positive PCR tests dated from March to December 2020, predating US Alpha, Beta and Delta variants. The length of the CDR3 is 14 residues. Trimming removed 4 bases at V and 2 bases at J, with 9 bases between. The germline CDR1 and CDR2 sequences are KGHDR and SFDVKD. Oncomine TCR Beta short-read sequencing was applied to DNA from cultured CD4+ T cells. TCRdb reprocessed the PCR reads with MiXCR, giving one entry per CDR3 protein. This table has some 18,000 distinct CDR3 sequences, roughly 43% appearing once.

The chain carries TRBV24-1 and TRBJ2-3; D is uncertain. This clonotype was obtained from a human donor who had recovered from COVID-19. The sequenced sample was CD4+ T cells from blood, cultured in vitro, obtained after SARS-CoV-2 vaccination. The CDR3 bases are TGTGCCACCAGTGAAGGGCCGTACACAGATACGCAGTATTTT. Protein product: CATSEGPYTDTQYF.